One and the same sample provided the 19 T cell receptor beta chains below, sequenced in a study of T-cell memory formation after mild COVID-19. TCRdb reprocessed the 5' RACE reads with MiXCR, giving one entry per CDR3 protein. The sample holds about 130,000 distinct CDR3 sequences, 17% seen once. The sequencing input was PBMCs or a T cell subset sorted from them (not recorded which). These receptors originate from a man younger than 30 who had mild COVID-19 (a few samples of this study predate the infection). Cell type and time point are not known.

The chain links TRBV5-1 to TRBJ1-6; D remains unclear. This CDR3 comprises 13 residues. The germline CDR1 and CDR2 sequences are SGHRS and YFSETQ. The V and J ends lost 3 bases and 10 bases respectively, with 11 bases between them. The CDR3 reads CASSSGRESPLHF. CDR3 nucleotides: TGCGCCAGCAGCTCGGGCCGGGAATCACCCCTCCACTTT.

The genes are TRBV5-5 and TRBJ2-5, with 10 positions matching TRBD1. This CDR3 region has 15 residues. With 4 bases clipped from V and 5 bases from J, the junction kept 8 bases outside the gene matches. The germline gives CDR1 SGHKS, CDR2 YYEKEE (reference sequence). The CDR3 bases are TGTGCCAGCAGCACGGGACAGGGGAGCGCGGAGACCCAGTACTTC. This encodes CASSTGQGSAETQYF.

In this sample, this clonotype turned up a few times. The chain employs TRBV12-3 or TRBV12-4 and TRBJ2-7; D possibly corresponds to TRBD2 (6 bases). The CDR3 runs 14 residues. V lost 5 bases to trimming and J lost 7 bases, with 18 bases between them. The CDR3 loop reads CASSVGGVVREQYF. DNA of the CDR3: TGTGCCAGCAGTGTCGGGGGTGTAGTAAGAGAGCAGTACTTC.

This clonotype was observed many times. This sequence joins TRBV6-5 and TRBJ2-7; no definite D call. CDR1 and CDR2 from the germline V gene are MNHEY and SVGAGI. V gave up 2 bases and J gave up 5 bases, with 10 bases separating them. The CDR3 consists of 13 residues. The CDR3 DNA sequence: TGTGCCAGCAGTTACGACATTTCACACGAGCAGTACTTC. It translates to CASSYDISHEQYF.

The genes are TRBV7-2 and TRBJ2-2; 7 bases align to TRBD1. The germline V gene encodes CDR1 SGHTA and CDR2 FQGNSA. Trimming cost V 5 bases and J 6 bases; bases outside gene matches: 6. The CDR3 has 14 amino acids. CDR3 nucleotides: TGTGCCAGCAGCACTCAGCAGGGGGCCGGGGAGCTGTTTTTT. This translates into CASSTQQGAGELFF.

In its sample, this clonotype was seen a few times. This chain uses TRBV4-2 with TRBJ2-2, with D hard to call. Trimming stripped 4 bases from V and 0 bases from J, with 15 bases between. CDR1 and CDR2 (germline): LGHNA, YNFKEQ. This CDR3 contains 17 residues. CDR3 loop: CASSPVEGYANTGELFF. The CDR3 DNA reads TGTGCCAGCAGCCCGGTGGAAGGCTACGCGAACACCGGGGAGCTGTTTTTT.

This sequence joins TRBV25-1 and TRBJ2-7; TRBD1 agrees at 8 bases. This CDR3 is 15 amino acids long. V lost 3 bases, J lost 0 bases, and 4 bases stayed unmatched. Germline V gene sequence: CDR1 MGHDK, CDR2 SYGVNS. The CDR3 bases are TGTGCCAGCAGTGACCCTACAGGGGGCTCCTACGAGCAGTACTTC. Translating it yields CASSDPTGGSYEQYF.

The chain joins TRBV10-3 to TRBJ1-2, with a tentative D call TRBD1 (5 bases). Per the germline V gene, CDR1 is ENHRY and CDR2 is SYGVKD. V shed 4 bases and J shed 3 bases, with 12 bases lying between them. The CDR3 has 14 amino acids. In nucleotides, the CDR3 is TGTGCCATCAGTGCCGGGACCTCGGACTATGGCTACACCTTC. It translates to CAISAGTSDYGYTF.

This clonotype was detected only a few times. The chain uses TRBV6-6 and TRBJ2-5, with D perhaps TRBD1 (6 bases). The germline CDR1 and CDR2 sequences are MNHNY and SVGAGI (reference sequence). CDR3 size: 17 residues. The V and J ends lost 4 bases and 1 base respectively, with 19 bases between them. CDR3 sequence: CASSSRSAQGIQETQYF. In nucleotides, the CDR3 is TGTGCCAGCAGTTCCCGTTCAGCTCAGGGGATCCAAGAGACCCAGTACTTC.

This chain joins TRBV7-8 and TRBJ1-2; D is unresolved. Trimming cost V 5 bases and J 3 bases, with 16 bases left between them. Per germline, CDR1 SGHVS and CDR2 FQNEAQ. There are 15 residues in the CDR3. This CDR3 reads CASSPTWIRYYGYTF. DNA of the CDR3: TGTGCCAGCAGCCCCACGTGGATCAGATACTATGGCTACACCTTC.

The chain has TRBV7-2 and TRBJ2-1, with D maybe TRBD2 (7 bases). V was cut by 7 bases and J by 1 base, with 17 bases left in between. Per the germline V gene, CDR1 is SGHTA and CDR2 is FQGNSA. This CDR3 contains 16 residues. In DNA, the CDR3 is TGTGCCAGCATTGAGGGGGGGACGGGTTCCTACAATGAGCAGTTCTTC. Protein product: CASIEGGTGSYNEQFF.

The chain employs TRBV20-1 and TRBJ2-1; the match to TRBD2 covers 7 bases. V gave up 3 bases and J gave up 7 bases; unmatched junction bases: 12. This CDR3 has 15 residues. The germline V gene encodes CDR1 DFQATT and CDR2 SNEGSKA (reference sequence). The CDR3 region is CSASSASGGGNEQFF. The DNA for the CDR3 is TGCAGTGCTAGCAGTGCGTCGGGGGGAGGTAATGAGCAGTTCTTC.

This clonotype was found many times. This chain connects TRBV15 to TRBJ2-2, with no clear D. The CDR3 is made up of 15 amino acids. V lost 4 bases to trimming and J lost 6 bases, with 15 bases between them. CDR1 is LNHNV, CDR2 YYDKDF, per germline (reference sequence). CDR3 bases: TGTGCCACCAGCACTTCCAGGACGATCGCCGGGGAGCTGTTTTTT. This encodes CATSTSRTIAGELFF.

This sequence joins TRBV18 and TRBJ1-2; 7 bases map to TRBD1. Germline V gene lookup returns CDR1 KGHSH and CDR2 LQKENI. CDR3 length: 15 amino acids. V lost 5 bases and J lost 2; bases outside the gene matches: 8. For the CDR3, the DNA is TGTGCCAGCTCAAACCGGGACAGCTTAAACTATGGCTACACCTTC. It yields the protein CASSNRDSLNYGYTF.

This chain links TRBV5-5 with TRBJ1-1; TRBD1 is a possible D gene (5 bases). CDR3 length: 14 amino acids. Trimming took off 7 bases at V and 5 bases at J, with 18 bases between the two ends. Per the germline V gene, CDR1 is SGHKS and CDR2 is YYEKEE (reference sequence). The CDR3 region has the DNA TGTGCCAGCTACAGAAGTCAGGGTAGGACTGAAGCTTTCTTT. Its translation is CASYRSQGRTEAFF.

There are a few counts of this clonotype. This sequence joins TRBV7-2 and TRBJ2-5, with D uncertain. This CDR3 is built from 12 residues. Deletions cut 7 bases from V and 1 base from J, with 7 bases between. Germline loops: CDR1 SGHTA, CDR2 FQGNSA. Here the CDR3 DNA reads TGTGCCAGCACCTACGGCCAAGAGACCCAGTACTTC. This encodes CASTYGQETQYF.

This clonotype was recorded a few times. This chain connects TRBV15 to TRBJ2-5, with D uncertain. The ends were cut back, 0 bases at V and 5 bases at J, with 7 bases in the middle. The CDR3 runs to 13 residues. CDR1 and CDR2 (germline): LNHNV, YYDKDF (reference sequence). The DNA for the CDR3 is TGTGCCACCAGCAGAGATACTTGGGAGACCCAGTACTTC. Translated: CATSRDTWETQYF.

V is TRBV19 and J is TRBJ1-1; D perhaps matches TRBD1 (5 bases). CDR1 and CDR2 from the germline V gene are LNHDA and SQIVND (reference sequence). The CDR3 contains 16 residues. Trimming stripped 4 bases from V and 4 bases from J, with 19 bases between. CDR3 sequence reads: CASSTWGLGLSTEAFF. CDR3 nucleotides: TGTGCCAGTAGTACATGGGGCCTCGGGCTGAGCACTGAAGCTTTCTTT.

CDR3 sequence: CSARDRLGQGANEQFF. CDR3 sequence (DNA): TGCAGTGCTAGAGATCGGTTGGGACAGGGGGCTAATGAGCAGTTCTTC. This chain joins TRBV20-1 and TRBJ2-1, with 12 bases matching TRBD1. Germline loops: CDR1 DFQATT, CDR2 SNEGSKA (reference sequence). After removal of 0 bases from V and 7 bases from J, the junction contained 7 bases not matched to a gene. The CDR3 contains 16 residues.